The rows below give T cell receptor beta chains drawn from one sample of a study of OX40 agonist ivuxolimab in advanced cancers. Assay: immunoSEQ multiplex PCR; the TCRdb copy retains only in-frame clones and omits some. The table records 14,000 or so clones, 77% of them present only once. The sample consisted of CD4+ or CD8+ T cells sorted from blood, taken in a trial of the OX40 agonist ivuxolimab. These receptors were taken from an adult with an advanced solid tumor such as melanoma, head and neck, liver or kidney cancer. Both conserved end residues are part of each CDR3. The D gene is left open where the match is weak. Rows may omit the clone size; those that give it use once, few, many or a size class.

NA | TRBJ2-1 | TRBD1 | TRBV2 | CASADRDGYNEQFF | TGTGCCAGTGCCGACAGGGATGGTTACAATGAGCAGTTCTTC
NA | TRBJ2-7 | TRBD1 | TRBV30 | CAWRAGTGDYEQYF | TGTGCCTGGAGGGCCGGGACAGGCGACTACGAGCAGTACTTC
NA | TRBJ2-7 | NA | TRBV28 | CASIDFNSYEQYF | TGTGCCAGCATCGACTTCAACTCCTACGAGCAGTACTTC
NA | TRBJ2-3 | TRBD2 | TRBV11-3 | CASSLVAGVTHGDTQYF | TGTGCCAGCAGCTTAGTTGCGGGAGTCACTCATGGAGATACGCAGTATTTT
NA | TRBJ2-3 | NA | TRBV11-3 | CASSLAPATDTQYF | TGTGCCAGCAGCTTAGCCCCTGCCACAGATACGCAGTATTTT
NA | TRBJ2-4 | NA | TRBV2 | CASKGKEDIQYF | TGTGCCAGCAAGGGGAAGGAGGACATTCAGTACTTC
few | TRBJ2-1 | TRBD1 | TRBV6-5 | CASSYSQGAPNEQFF | TGTGCCAGCAGTTACTCACAGGGGGCCCCCAATGAGCAGTTCTTC
NA | TRBJ2-7 | NA | TRBV2 | CASSGVEQYF | TGTGCCAGCAGTGGTGTGGAGCAGTACTTC
medium-sized | TRBJ2-3 | NA | TRBV9 | CASSSVPADTQYF | TGTGCCAGCAGCAGTGTCCCGGCAGATACGCAGTATTTT
NA | TRBJ1-5 | NA | TRBV7-8 | CASSLTKQPQHF | TGTGCCAGCAGCTTAACGAAACAGCCCCAGCATTTT
NA | TRBJ1-2 | TRBD1 | TRBV7-2 | CASSLGTGGNYGYTF | TGTGCCAGCAGCTTAGGGACAGGGGGTAACTATGGCTACACCTTC
few | TRBJ2-7 | TRBD2 | TRBV19 | CASTSSGSGYEQYF | TGTGCCAGTACCTCTAGCGGGAGTGGTTACGAGCAGTACTTC
few | TRBJ2-3 | TRBD2 | TRBV6-4 | CASSEEGGHTDTQYF | TGTGCCAGCAGTGAGGAGGGAGGGCACACAGATACGCAGTATTTT
NA | TRBJ2-1 | TRBD2 | TRBV27 | CASRLTSGNYNEQFF | TGTGCCAGCAGATTGACTAGCGGAAACTACAATGAGCAGTTCTTC
NA | TRBJ2-7 | NA | TRBV15 | CATSRDPAAYEQYF | TGTGCCACCAGCAGAGATCCAGCTGCCTACGAGCAGTACTTC
few | TRBJ2-7 | TRBD2 | TRBV19 | CASSIDLSGSSEQYF | TGTGCCAGTAGTATAGACTTGAGCGGGAGCTCCGAGCAGTACTTC
few | TRBJ2-7 | NA | TRBV11-2 | CASSLDLGLSGVGQYF | TGTGCCAGCAGCTTAGATCTCGGCCTATCCGGAGTCGGGCAGTACTTC
NA | TRBJ2-7 | NA | TRBV4-1 | CASSQRLGPAYEQYF | TGCGCCAGCAGCCAGAGACTAGGTCCGGCCTACGAGCAGTACTTC
NA | TRBJ2-7 | NA | TRBV2 | CASSQPLVPHEQYF | TGTGCCAGCAGTCAGCCCCTAGTTCCCCACGAGCAGTACTTC
NA | TRBJ1-1 | NA | TRBV27 | CASSPWGNTEAFF | TGTGCCAGCAGTCCCTGGGGGAACACTGAAGCTTTCTTT
few | TRBJ2-4 | NA | TRBV19 | CASSPTPAKNIQYF | TGTGCCAGTAGCCCTACCCCAGCCAAAAACATTCAGTACTTC
NA | TRBJ2-1 | NA | TRBV20-1 | CSFGLSYEQFF | TGCAGTTTTGGACTGTCTTATGAGCAGTTCTTC
once | TRBJ2-7 | NA | TRBV10-3 | CALQEQPSYEQYF | TGTGCCCTCCAGGAGCAGCCCTCCTACGAGCAGTACTTC
NA | TRBJ2-3 | TRBD2 | TRBV5-1 | CASELEGGRTDTQYF | TGCGCCAGCGAATTGGAGGGCGGGAGGACAGATACGCAGTATTTT
NA | TRBJ2-1 | TRBD2 | TRBV19 | CASSIVPLAGGPNEQFF | TGTGCCAGTAGTATAGTACCCCTAGCGGGAGGGCCTAATGAGCAGTTCTTC
NA | TRBJ2-5 | NA | TRBV5-5 | CASSFRDGQETQYF | TGTGCCAGCAGCTTCCGGGACGGACAAGAGACCCAGTACTTC
few | TRBJ1-2 | TRBD1 | TRBV5-1 | CASSTGQGANYGYTF | TGCGCCAGCAGCACCGGACAGGGGGCTAACTATGGCTACACCTTC
once | TRBJ2-3 | NA | TRBV6-4 | CASSDGGRGDTQYF | TGTGCCAGCAGTGACGGGGGGAGAGGAGATACGCAGTATTTT
few | TRBJ2-5 | TRBD2 | TRBV7-6 | CASSATLAGAFQETQYF | TGTGCCAGCAGCGCTACTTTAGCGGGAGCTTTCCAAGAGACCCAGTACTTC
once | TRBJ2-1 | NA | TRBV28 | CASSFAENEQFF | TGTGCCAGCAGTTTTGCCGAGAATGAGCAGTTCTTC
NA | TRBJ2-5 | TRBD1 | TRBV30 | CAWTAGGSQETQYF | TGTGCCTGGACGGCAGGGGGTTCCCAAGAGACCCAGTACTTC
NA | TRBJ2-5 | NA | TRBV21-1 | CASSKESECQETQYF | TGTGCCAGCAGCAAAGAATCGGAGTGCCAAGAGACCCAGTACTTC
NA | TRBJ2-1 | TRBD1 | TRBV2 | CASSGAGQGWYEQFF | TGTGCCAGCAGCGGGGCGGGACAGGGATGGTATGAGCAGTTCTTC
NA | TRBJ1-4 | NA | TRBV5-4 | CTSSYQNEKLFF | TGCACCAGCAGCTACCAAAATGAAAAACTGTTTTTT
NA | TRBJ2-7 | NA | TRBV7-2 | CASTHGRGVYEQYF | TGTGCCAGCACCCATGGAAGAGGGGTTTACGAGCAGTACTTC
NA | TRBJ2-7 | NA | TRBV30 | CAWAAGGEQYF | TGTGCCTGGGCCGCTGGGGGGGAGCAGTACTTC
NA | TRBJ2-2 | NA | TRBV7-9 | CASSIQGLRRTGELFF | TGTGCCAGCAGCATACAGGGTTTGAGGCGGACCGGGGAGCTGTTTTTT
medium-sized | TRBJ2-7 | NA | TRBV19 | CASSWGSSYEQYF | TGTGCCAGTAGTTGGGGGAGCTCCTACGAGCAGTACTTC
NA | TRBJ2-7 | TRBD2 | TRBV6-4 | CASSFGTSGNSYEQYF | TGTGCCAGCAGTTTCGGGACTAGCGGAAACTCCTACGAGCAGTACTTC
NA | TRBJ2-1 | TRBD2 | TRBV7-2 | CASSLAGLEINEQFF | TGTGCCAGCAGCTTAGCGGGACTAGAAATCAATGAGCAGTTCTTC
NA | TRBJ2-1 | NA | TRBV7-9 | CASSVDTLVSGNEQFF | TGTGCCAGCAGCGTGGACACTCTAGTTTCGGGCAATGAGCAGTTCTTC
NA | TRBJ2-2 | NA | TRBV19 | CASSFSTGELFF | TGTGCCAGTAGTTTTAGCACCGGGGAGCTGTTTTTT
NA | TRBJ2-7 | NA | TRBV6-1 | CASSSSGGFMNEQYF | TGTGCCAGCAGCTCGTCGGGGGGCTTCATGAACGAGCAGTACTTC
NA | TRBJ2-1 | NA | TRBV11-2 | CASSVARGSEQFF | TGTGCCAGCAGTGTCGCTAGAGGGAGTGAGCAGTTCTTC
NA | TRBJ2-1 | NA | TRBV2 | CASIAPDGRFGEQFF | TGTGCCAGCATCGCCCCGGATGGACGATTTGGTGAGCAGTTCTTC
NA | TRBJ2-1 | TRBD2 | TRBV7-3 | CASSRVAGLAGVYNEQFF | TGTGCCAGCAGCCGAGTCGCCGGACTAGCGGGAGTTTACAATGAGCAGTTCTTC
NA | TRBJ1-4 | TRBD1 | TRBV19 | CASTPRDRVGEKLFF | TGTGCCAGTACCCCCCGGGACAGGGTGGGTGAAAAACTGTTTTTT
NA | TRBJ2-5 | NA | TRBV7-9 | CASSLVERVEETQYF | TGTGCCAGCAGCTTAGTCGAGCGGGTGGAGGAGACCCAGTACTTC
NA | TRBJ1-1 | TRBD1 | TRBV6-5 | CASSSQDRGQDEAFF | TGTGCCAGCAGTTCTCAGGACAGGGGGCAAGATGAAGCTTTCTTT
NA | TRBJ1-1 | NA | TRBV6-5 | CASRKDRYTEAFF | TGTGCCAGCAGAAAAGACAGATACACTGAAGCTTTCTTT